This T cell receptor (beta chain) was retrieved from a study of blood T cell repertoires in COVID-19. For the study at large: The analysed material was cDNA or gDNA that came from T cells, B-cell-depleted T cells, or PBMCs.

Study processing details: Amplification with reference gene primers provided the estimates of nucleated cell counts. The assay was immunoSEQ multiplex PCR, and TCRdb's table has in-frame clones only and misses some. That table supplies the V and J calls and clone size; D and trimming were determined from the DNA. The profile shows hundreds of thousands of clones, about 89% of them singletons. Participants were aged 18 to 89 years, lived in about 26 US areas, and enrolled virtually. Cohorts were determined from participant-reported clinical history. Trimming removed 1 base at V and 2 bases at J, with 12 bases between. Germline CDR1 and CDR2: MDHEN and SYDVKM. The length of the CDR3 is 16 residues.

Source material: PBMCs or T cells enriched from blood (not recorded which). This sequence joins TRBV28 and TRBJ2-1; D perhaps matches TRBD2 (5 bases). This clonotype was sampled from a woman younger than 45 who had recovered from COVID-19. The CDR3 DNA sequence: TGTGCCAGCAGTTTATCGTCCAGCGGAGCCTACAATGAGCAGTTCTTC. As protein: CASSLSSSGAYNEQFF.